The sequence of this T cell receptor beta chain was determined in a study of molecular identifiers for immune sequencing clone quantification. This clonotype was detected many times. TCRdb reprocessed the PCR reads via MiXCR and lists one record per CDR3 protein. The table shows some 65,000 distinct CDR3 sequences, with roughly 18% occurring only once. Sequenced sample: naive CD8+ T cells from blood, with Jurkat cell RNA spiked in. Noted subset: FACS-sorted CD8+CD4-CCR7+CD45RA+ naive T cells. This sequence originates from a human donor in good health. Some libraries in this study had Jurkat cell RNA spiked in.

In nucleotides, the CDR3 is TGTGCCAGCAGTTACTCGGAGGATTTTATACGGGACAGAACCCTAAACACCGGGGAGCTGTTTTTT. Translation gives CASSYSEDFIRDRTLNTGELFF. The chain has TRBV6-5 and TRBJ2-2, with 7 bases aligning to TRBD1. The ends lost 0 bases at V and 2 bases at J; junction bases unmatched: 21. Germline values: CDR1 MNHEY, CDR2 SVGAGI. CDR3 size: 22 residues.